The present T cell receptor beta chain was sequenced within a study of OX40 agonist ivuxolimab in advanced cancers. Notes on the study in general: Partial responders at 0.1-3.0 mg/kg had among the lowest clonal expansion.

Using immunoSEQ multiplex PCR, the repertoire was profiled, and TCRdb retains in-frame clones only, with some absent. The sample holds 60,000 or so clones, about 94% seen once. Unmatched junction bases numbered 9, after V lost 2 bases and J lost 3 bases. Germline V gives CDR1 GTSNPN, CDR2 SVGIG (reference sequence). The CDR3 loop spans 15 amino acids. With respect to this clone: The antigen is not known.

V is TRBV30 and J is TRBJ2-7; 8 bases fit TRBD1. This TCR was sampled from an adult with an advanced solid tumor such as melanoma, head and neck, liver or kidney cancer. This sample comprised CD4+ or CD8+ T cells sorted from blood, obtained in a trial of the OX40 agonist ivuxolimab. The CDR3 nucleotides read TGTGCCTGGAGTACCAAGGACAGGGCGGACTACGAGCAGTACTTC. The encoded protein is CAWSTKDRADYEQYF.